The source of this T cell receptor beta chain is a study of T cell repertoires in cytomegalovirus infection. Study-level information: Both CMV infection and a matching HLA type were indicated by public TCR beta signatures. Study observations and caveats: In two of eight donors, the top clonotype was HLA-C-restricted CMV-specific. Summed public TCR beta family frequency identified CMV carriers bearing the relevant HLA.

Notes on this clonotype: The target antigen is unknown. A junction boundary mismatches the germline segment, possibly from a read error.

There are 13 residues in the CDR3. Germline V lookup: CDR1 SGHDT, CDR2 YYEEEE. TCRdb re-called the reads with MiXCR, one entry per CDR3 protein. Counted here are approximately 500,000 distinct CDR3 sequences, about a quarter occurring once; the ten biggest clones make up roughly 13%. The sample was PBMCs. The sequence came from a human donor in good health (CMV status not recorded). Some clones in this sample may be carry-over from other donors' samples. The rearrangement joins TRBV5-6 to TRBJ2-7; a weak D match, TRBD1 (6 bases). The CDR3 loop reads CANSLTGSDEQYF. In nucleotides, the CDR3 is TGTGCCAACAGCTTAACAGGGAGCGACGAGCAGTACTTC.